The subject of this entry is one TCR beta chain. Its antigen remains unidentified. CDR1 MNHEY and CDR2 SVGAGI come from the germline V gene. V gave up 6 bases and J gave up 3 bases, with 15 bases separating them. The CDR3 contains 14 residues. Assay: immunoSEQ multiplex PCR; the TCRdb copy retains only in-frame clones and omits some. Of around 120,000 clones in the sample, over 85% were seen once. The data stem from a study of T cell responses to AZD1222 COVID-19 vaccine. Study conclusions and caveats: Spike was spanned by vaccine-associated CD4 TCRs, with dominance at 160-218 and 743-854. Nearly half of spike-specific TCRs reportedly go after variant regions that carry no mutations. Spike-specific TCRs gained breadth and depth after people received two AZD1222 doses.

This chain connects TRBV6-5 to TRBJ2-7; D possibly corresponds to TRBD1 (6 bases). The source material was peripheral blood, sampled on day 0 of AZD1222 vaccination. The clonotype originates from an adult in good health. In DNA, the CDR3 is TGTGCCAGCAGCCTTACAGGGTTCGTCTACGAGCAGTACTTC. Translation: CASSLTGFVYEQYF.